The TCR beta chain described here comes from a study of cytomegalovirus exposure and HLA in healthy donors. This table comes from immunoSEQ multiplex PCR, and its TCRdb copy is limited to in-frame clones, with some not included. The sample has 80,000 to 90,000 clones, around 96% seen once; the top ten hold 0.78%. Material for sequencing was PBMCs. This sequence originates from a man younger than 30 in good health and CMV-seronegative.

CDR3 sequence (DNA): TGTGCCATCAGTGCCACTAGCGGGAGGGACAATGAGCAGTTCTTC. Its translation is CAISATSGRDNEQFF. The chain has TRBV10-3 and TRBJ2-1, with 13 positions matching TRBD2. From germline, CDR1 is ENHRY and CDR2 SYGVKD. The CDR3 has 15 residues. The junction had 2 bases not matched to a gene; V was cut back by 4 bases and J by 5 bases.